What follows are 23 T cell receptor beta chains derived from one specimen sequenced in a study of T-cell memory formation after mild COVID-19. A single record per CDR3 protein comes from TCRdb applying MiXCR to the 5' RACE reads. Seen here are fewer than 95,000 distinct CDR3 sequences, about 14% observed once, and the top ten hold approximately 40%. Sample: PBMCs or a T cell subset sorted from them (not recorded which). The source is a man younger than 35 who had mild COVID-19 (a few samples of this study predate the infection). Cell type and time point are not known.

This clonotype showed up just a few times. The rearrangement links TRBV7-9 to TRBJ2-1; 7 nucleotides agree with TRBD1. The V gene's germline CDR1 is SEHNR and CDR2 FQNEAQ (reference sequence). Trimming took 5 bases from V and 2 from J; bases not matched to a gene: 9. The CDR3 loop spans 16 amino acids. The CDR3 DNA reads as TGTGCCAGCAGCATCCGACAGGGAAGCGCCTACAATGAGCAGTTCTTC. This sequence encodes CASSIRQGSAYNEQFF.

The sample holds a few counts of this clonotype. This sequence joins TRBV6-4 and TRBJ2-1; 11 positions agree with TRBD2. The J segment lost 6 bases and the V segment lost 3 bases, leaving 7 bases of the junction unmatched. Germline values: CDR1 MRHNA, CDR2 SNTAGT. The CDR3 is 16 residues long. CDR3 loop: CASSETGTSGFNEQFF. For the CDR3, the DNA is TGTGCCAGCAGTGAGACGGGGACTAGCGGTTTCAATGAGCAGTTCTTC.

Only a few counts were recorded for this clonotype. J is TRBJ1-5 and V is TRBV4-1, with D hard to call. The CDR3 spans 14 residues. The V end was cut by 4 bases, the J end by 5 bases, with 12 bases between. CDR1 and CDR2 (germline): MGHRA, YSYEKL. The CDR3 spells CASSPPGLDQPQHF. CDR3 nucleotides: TGCGCCAGCAGCCCTCCCGGGTTAGATCAGCCCCAGCATTTT.

This chain connects TRBV7-9 to TRBJ2-1, with D perhaps TRBD1 (5 bases). This CDR3 contains 15 residues. The V end was cut by 1 base, the J end by 5 bases, with 12 bases between. The germline V gene encodes CDR1 SEHNR and CDR2 FQNEAQ (reference sequence). The CDR3 DNA follows: TGTGCCAGCAGCTTAGAGGGGCTAGTCCACAATGAGCAGTTCTTC. It codes for CASSLEGLVHNEQFF. The complete variable domain, with remaining parts taken from reference TRBV7-9 and TRBJ2-1, reads DTGVSQNPRHKITKRGQNVTFRCDPISEHNRLYWYRQTLGQGPEFLTYFQNEAQLEKSRLLSDRFSAERPKGSFSTLEIQRTEQGDSAMYLCASSLEGLVHNEQFFGPGTRLTVL.

This clonotype was found a few times. The V call is TRBV2, the J call TRBJ2-5; D remains ambiguous. The CDR3 runs 16 residues. The germline CDR1 and CDR2 sequences are SNHLY and FYNNEI. Trimming pared 3 bases from V and 2 bases from J, leaving 16 bases between. The DNA for the CDR3 is TGTGCCAGCAGTGATGTTCGGTCAAAACTGCAAGAGACCCAGTACTTC. This codes for CASSDVRSKLQETQYF. The whole variable domain, remainder taken from reference TRBV2 and TRBJ2-5, is EPEVTQTPSHQVTQMGQEVILRCVPISNHLYFYWYRQILGQKVEFLVSFYNNEISEKSEIFDDQFSVERPDGSNFTLKIRSTKLEDSAMYFCASSDVRSKLQETQYFGPGTRLLVL.

This clonotype was detected a few times. V usage is TRBV5-6 and J usage is TRBJ2-7; 8 bases agree with TRBD1. CDR3 length: 14 amino acids. V trimming: 4 bases; J trimming: 2 bases; junction bases outside the gene matches: 5. The V gene's germline CDR1 is SGHDT and CDR2 YYEEEE. CDR3 amino acids: CASSLDRAAYEQYF. The CDR3 nucleotides are TGTGCCAGCAGCCTGGACAGGGCTGCCTACGAGCAGTACTTC. The variable domain in full, with the rest retrieved from reference TRBV5-6 and TRBJ2-7, is DAGVTQSPTHLIKTRGQQVTLRCSPKSGHDTVSWYQQALGQGPQFIFQYYEEEERQRGNFPDRFSGHQFPNYSSELNVNALLLGDSALYLCASSLDRAAYEQYFGPGTRLTVT.

This chain links TRBV6-6 with TRBJ2-7, with 11 bases that match TRBD1. Germline CDR1 and CDR2: MNHNY and SVGAGI (reference sequence). V shed 5 bases and J 6 bases; nucleotides not matched to a gene: 9. The CDR3 loop spans 15 amino acids. CDR3 in DNA: TGTGCCAGCAGTCCGGGACAGGGGGTTTACATCGAGCAGTACGTC. Translation: CASSPGQGVYIEQYV.

The CDR3 nucleotides read TGCGCCAGCGAGGGACAGGGTTCCTACAATGAGCAGTTCTTC. Protein sequence: CASEGQGSYNEQFF. The J gene is TRBJ2-1, the V gene TRBV5-1; TRBD1 matches 9 bases. The CDR3 covers 14 residues. Per the germline V gene, CDR1 is SGHRS and CDR2 is YFSETQ. With V trimmed by 7 bases and J by 1 base, 3 bases remained unmatched.

V and J are TRBV10-3 and TRBJ2-3; tentative D call: TRBD2 (6 bases). CDR3 length: 16 residues. Germline CDR1 is ENHRY and CDR2 is SYGVKD. V lost 6 bases and J lost 1, with 17 bases in between. The CDR3 DNA reads as TGTGCCATCAGAGCCCGTGTGGAGGGTGGCACAGATACGCAGTATTTT. It is translated as CAIRARVEGGTDTQYF.

This clonotype occurred a few times. The V gene is TRBV7-9, the J gene TRBJ2-7, with TRBD1 matching 8 bases. Germline values: CDR1 SEHNR, CDR2 FQNEAQ (reference sequence). The CDR3 covers 15 residues. Germline trimming cut 6 bases from V and 4 bases from J; bases unmatched to any gene: 11. The CDR3: CASSSLGRGPYEQYV. The CDR3 DNA is TGTGCCAGCAGTTCTTTAGGCAGGGGGCCTTACGAGCAGTACGTC.

This clonotype appeared a few times. The chain links TRBV4-1 to TRBJ1-1; D is perhaps TRBD1 (5 bases). Germline CDR1 MGHRA, CDR2 YSYEKL. The CDR3 extends over 15 amino acids. V was shortened by 4 bases and J by 2 bases, with 14 bases between the two germline ends. CDR3 nucleotide sequence: TGCGCCAGCAGCCGAGAAGACAGCCTAAACACTGAAGCTTTCTTT. It encodes CASSREDSLNTEAFF.

The V call is TRBV6-5, the J call TRBJ2-2; D gene uncertain. This CDR3 region has 13 residues. The germline V gene has CDR1 MNHEY and CDR2 SVGAGI. Trimming removed 8 bases at V and 2 bases at J, with 9 bases between. The CDR3 is CASEGSNTGELFF. The CDR3 DNA is TGTGCCAGCGAAGGTTCTAACACCGGGGAGCTGTTTTTT.

This chain links TRBV5-1 with TRBJ2-1; D tentatively reads TRBD1 or TRBD2 (5 bases each). The germline V gene encodes CDR1 SGHRS and CDR2 YFSETQ. This CDR3 contains 15 residues. V shed 4 bases and J shed 2 bases, with 13 bases lying between them. CDR3 sequence (DNA): TGCGCCAGCAGCCTATTTCCGGGACCCTACAATGAGCAGTTCTTC. Translation: CASSLFPGPYNEQFF.

This clonotype turned up a few times. CDR3 in amino acids: CASSLGSTEAFF. DNA of the CDR3: TGTGCCAGCAGCCTAGGGAGTACTGAAGCTTTCTTT. The chain employs TRBV12-3 or TRBV12-4 and TRBJ1-1; no clear D. The CDR3 loop spans 12 amino acids. Between the trimmed V and J ends, which lost 6 bases and 5 bases, there was a span of 10 bases.

This clonotype was found a few times. The chain links TRBV29-1 to TRBJ2-7; perhaps TRBD1 as D (6 bases). Trimming removed 3 bases at V and 3 bases at J, with 18 bases between. From germline, CDR1 is SQVTM and CDR2 ANQGSEA. The CDR3 sequence is 15 residues long. For the CDR3, the DNA is TGCAGCGTTGAGCTCATCCAGGGGCTCAACTACGAGCAGTACTTC. It specifies CSVELIQGLNYEQYF.

CDR3 sequence reads: CASSQATVGMKNIQYF. DNA of the CDR3: TGCGCCAGCAGCCAAGCGACGGTAGGGATGAAAAACATTCAGTACTTC. The gene calls are TRBV4-3 and TRBJ2-4; D unclear. The germline CDR1 and CDR2 sequences are LGHNA and YSLEER. With 1 base removed from V and 4 bases from J, the gap between germline ends came to 14 bases. The length of the CDR3 is 16 residues.

In regard to this clonotype: A much larger clone sits a single nucleotide away, making a read error possible. J is TRBJ2-3 and V is TRBV7-2, with 7 bases identical to TRBD1. This CDR3 comprises 16 residues. Germline V gene data show CDR1 as SGHTA and CDR2 as FQGNSA. The CDR3 bases are TGTGCCAGCAGCCCCACCTGGACAGGAGGCACAGATGCGCAGTATTTT. Translation: CASSPTWTGGTDAQYF.

This clonotype was recorded a few times. Written as DNA, the CDR3 is TGTGCCAGCAATACGAACACCGGGGAGCTGTTTTTT. Its protein product is CASNTNTGELFF. The chain links TRBV9 to TRBJ2-2; D is unresolved. Germline assignment: CDR1 SGDLS and CDR2 YYNGEE. V was clipped by 6 bases and J by 0 bases, with 3 bases between them. This CDR3 has 12 residues.

This clonotype has a handful of counts. The chain carries TRBV4-1 and TRBJ2-7; tentative D call: TRBD1 (5 bases). V was clipped by 2 bases and J by 3 bases, with 11 bases between them. Germline V gives CDR1 MGHRA, CDR2 YSYEKL. This CDR3 has 14 residues. Written as DNA, the CDR3 is TGCGCCAGCAGCCAATCGCAGGGTCGCTACGAGCAGTACTTC. This translates into CASSQSQGRYEQYF.

The chain combines TRBV5-1 with TRBJ2-7; no firm D call. This CDR3 comprises 17 residues. The germline gives CDR1 SGHRS, CDR2 YFSETQ. The V end lost 0 bases, the J end lost 4 bases, and 20 bases lay between the germline ends. This CDR3 reads CASSLVIGSYRTYEQYF. The DNA for the CDR3 is TGCGCCAGCAGCTTGGTCATAGGGTCATATCGGACGTACGAGCAGTACTTC.

The sample holds a few counts of this clonotype. This sequence joins TRBV6-6 and TRBJ2-7, with no clear D. V shed 6 bases and J shed 3 bases, with 9 bases lying between them. CDR3 size: 12 residues. The germline V gene encodes CDR1 MNHNY and CDR2 SVGAGI (reference sequence). For the CDR3, the DNA is TGTGCCAGCAGCCAGGTGAGCTACGAGCAGTACTTC. Its protein is CASSQVSYEQYF.

The chain recombines TRBV24-1 with TRBJ2-1; possible D gene TRBD1, 5 bases. Between the trimmed V and J ends, which lost 3 bases and 0 bases, there was a span of 11 bases. The CDR3 has 16 residues. Germline V lookup: CDR1 KGHDR, CDR2 SFDVKD. CDR3 sequence (DNA): TGTGCCACCAGTGATGGACCAGGGTCCTCCTACAATGAGCAGTTCTTC. This gives the protein CATSDGPGSSYNEQFF.

This clonotype was recorded a few times. V gene TRBV4-1 combines with J gene TRBJ2-5, with 9 bases fitting TRBD2. The CDR3 consists of 17 residues. The germline V gene encodes CDR1 MGHRA and CDR2 YSYEKL. The ends lost 0 bases at V and 5 bases at J; junction bases unmatched: 10. CDR3: CASSQEVGGGAKETQYF. The CDR3 DNA reads as TGCGCCAGCAGCCAAGAGGTGGGCGGGGGGGCGAAGGAGACCCAGTACTTC.